A single sample is the source of the 22 T cell receptor beta chains below, sequenced in a study of blood T cell repertoires in COVID-19. The protocol was immunoSEQ multiplex PCR, while the TCRdb copy is restricted to in-frame clones and leaves out a portion. The table records 350,000 to 450,000 clones, around 87% of them present only once. Sequenced sample: peripheral blood. These receptors were collected from an older woman with COVID-19, enrolled during active disease.

This rearrangement joins TRBV2 to TRBJ2-5; D remains unclear. V lost 1 base to trimming and J lost 5 bases, with 8 bases between them. Germline V gene sequence: CDR1 SNHLY, CDR2 FYNNEI. This CDR3 is 13 amino acids long. The CDR3 DNA follows: TGTGCCAGCAGTGAAGGCGGAGTCGAGACCCAGTACTTC. Its translation is CASSEGGVETQYF.

The chain links TRBV14 to TRBJ2-5; TRBD1 matches 7 bases. CDR3 size: 15 residues. V dropped 3 bases and J dropped 5; count of bases not matched to a gene: 9. In germline, CDR1 is SGHDN, CDR2 FVKESK. CDR3 amino acids: CASSHLTTGWETQYF. CDR3 sequence (DNA): TGTGCCAGCAGCCATCTCACGACAGGGTGGGAGACCCAGTACTTC.

V usage is TRBV5-1 and J usage is TRBJ2-5, with D possibly being TRBD1 (5 bases). Germline V gene lookup returns CDR1 SGHRS and CDR2 YFSETQ. The V end was cut by 0 bases, the J end by 10 bases, with 22 bases between. The CDR3 runs 16 residues. As DNA, the CDR3 is TGCGCCAGCAGCTTGGAGGCAGGGCACCCCGAAAGAGACCAGTACTTC. It is translated as CASSLEAGHPERDQYF.

The chain recombines TRBV6-5 with TRBJ1-3, with 10 bases identical to TRBD1. Germline V gene data show CDR1 as MNHEY and CDR2 as SVGAGI. The CDR3 is 16 residues long. J lost 3 bases, V lost 4 bases, and 6 bases had no gene match. DNA of the CDR3: TGTGCCAGCAGTTTCGCCGGGACAGGGGTTGGAAACACCATATATTTT. It yields the protein CASSFAGTGVGNTIYF.

The chain combines TRBV12-5 with TRBJ2-5, with 8 bases aligning to TRBD1. Germline CDR1 reads LGHNT; CDR2 reads FRNRAP. Germline trimming cut 2 bases from V and 5 bases from J; bases unmatched to any gene: 4. The CDR3 is 14 residues long. CDR3 residues: CASGLTGGTETQYF. The CDR3 nucleotides are TGTGCTAGTGGTTTGACAGGGGGAACGGAGACCCAGTACTTC.

This clone showed up just a few times. This rearrangement joins TRBV7-3 to TRBJ1-6, with D perhaps TRBD1 (5 bases). Trimming removed 4 bases from V and 8 bases from J, with 6 bases in between. The CDR3 runs to 12 residues. Germline assignment: CDR1 SGHTA and CDR2 FQGTGA. The CDR3 spells CASSSRDSPLHF. As DNA, the CDR3 is TGTGCCAGCAGCTCCAGGGATTCACCCCTCCACTTT.

The J gene is TRBJ2-1, the V gene TRBV5-1; TRBD1 matches 8 bases. Trimming removed 4 bases from V and 5 bases from J; junction bases left unmatched: 8. From germline, CDR1 is SGHRS and CDR2 YFSETQ. This CDR3 is 15 amino acids long. The CDR3 nucleotides are TGCGCCAGCAGCCTACCGACAGGGGCGAACAATGAGCAGTTCTTC. It yields the protein CASSLPTGANNEQFF.

This chain links TRBV5-1 with TRBJ1-1; no clear D gene. There are 13 residues in the CDR3. The germline CDR1 and CDR2 sequences are SGHRS and YFSETQ. V lost 0 bases and J 2 bases, leaving 5 bases between the germline ends. The CDR3 is CASSLGSNTEAFF. CDR3 bases: TGCGCCAGCAGCTTGGGCAGTAACACTGAAGCTTTCTTT.

The chain uses TRBV5-1 and TRBJ1-2; possible D gene TRBD1, 6 bases. This CDR3 region has 15 residues. CDR1 is SGHRS, CDR2 YFSETQ, per germline. Trimming left V 0 bases short and J 7 bases short, with 16 bases between. The CDR3 here is CASSLDGQPPGGYTF. The CDR3 DNA reads TGCGCCAGCAGCTTGGATGGACAGCCACCGGGTGGCTACACCTTC. Variable domain in full (rest from reference TRBV5-1 and TRBJ1-2): KAGVTQTPRYLIKTRGQQVTLSCSPISGHRSVSWYQQTPGQGLQFLFEYFSETQRNKGNFPGRFSGRQFSNSRSEMNVSTLELGDSALYLCASSLDGQPPGGYTFGSGTRLTVV.

V usage is TRBV27 and J usage is TRBJ2-7, with 9 nucleotides matching TRBD2. The ends lost 5 bases at V and 5 bases at J; junction bases unmatched: 19. The CDR3 has 18 amino acids. The germline CDR1 and CDR2 sequences are MNHEY and SMNVEV (reference sequence). As DNA, the CDR3 is TGTGCCAGCAGTCCCGAAAATCTAGCGGGGAAGGCAGGGAACGAGCAGTACTTC. Translation: CASSPENLAGKAGNEQYF.

This clone has only one observation. The chain employs TRBV19 and TRBJ2-2, with D perhaps matching TRBD1 (8 bases). Germline-derived CDR1 and CDR2 are LNHDA and SQIVND (reference sequence). The CDR3 has 14 residues. Between the trimmed V and J ends, which lost 10 bases and 4 bases, there was a span of 16 bases. CDR3 region: CATLNRGGTGELFF. The CDR3 DNA reads TGTGCCACCCTTAACAGGGGGGGCACCGGGGAGCTGTTTTTT.

This clone was observed once. The V and J genes are TRBV5-1 and TRBJ2-1; 7 positions match TRBD1. This CDR3 is built from 16 residues. J lost 3 bases, V lost 3 bases, and 9 bases had no gene match. The V gene's germline CDR1 is SGHRS and CDR2 YFSETQ. As DNA, the CDR3 is TGCGCCAGCAGCTCCCCCTTAGGGGGCCTCTACAATGAGCAGTTCTTC. Protein sequence: CASSSPLGGLYNEQFF.

This sequence joins TRBV28 and TRBJ1-3; D gene ambiguous. V was pared by 3 bases and J by 0 bases, with 12 bases between. Germline assignment: CDR1 MDHEN and CDR2 SYDVKM. The CDR3 is 16 residues long. The CDR3 nucleotides are TGTGCCAGCAGTTTCGCGGGCGTAGACTCTGGAAACACCATATATTTT. It encodes CASSFAGVDSGNTIYF.

This chain connects TRBV27 to TRBJ1-2; no clear D gene. The V end was cut by 6 bases, the J end by 2 bases, with 13 bases between. This CDR3 contains 14 residues. The germline CDR1 and CDR2 sequences are MNHEY and SMNVEV (reference sequence). The CDR3 sequence is CASRGTSLNYGYTF. The CDR3 coding sequence is TGTGCCAGCAGGGGCACATCACTCAACTATGGCTACACCTTC.

The rearrangement joins TRBV3-1 (or the pseudogene TRBV3-2) to TRBJ1-2, with D possibly being TRBD1 (5 bases). The CDR3 contains 13 residues. The germline gives CDR1 LGHDT, CDR2 YNNKEL (reference sequence). V was pared by 5 bases and J by 6 bases, with 13 bases between. CDR3 sequence reads: CASSLGEGDGYTF. The DNA for the CDR3 is TGTGCCAGCAGCTTGGGGGAGGGAGATGGCTACACCTTC.

The chain carries TRBV5-1 and TRBJ1-1; D might be TRBD1 (5 bases). V dropped 3 bases and J dropped 1 base, with 16 bases sitting between them. Germline V gives CDR1 SGHRS, CDR2 YFSETQ. CDR3 length: 16 amino acids. DNA of the CDR3: TGCGCCAGCAGCTCCAGGGCCCCGAATAAGAACACTGAAGCTTTCTTT. Encoded protein: CASSSRAPNKNTEAFF.

This chain connects TRBV25-1 to TRBJ2-7, with D possibly matching TRBD1 (6 bases). Trimming cost V 6 bases and J 4 bases, with 16 bases left between them. CDR1 and CDR2 from the germline V gene are MGHDK and SYGVNS. This CDR3 comprises 14 residues. The CDR3 loop is CASRGPGQGYEQYF. The CDR3 DNA follows: TGTGCCAGCAGGGGTCCGGGGCAGGGGTACGAGCAGTACTTC.

This chain links TRBV5-1 with TRBJ2-3; the match to TRBD2 covers 9 bases. CDR1 SGHRS and CDR2 YFSETQ come from the germline V gene. The CDR3 runs to 16 residues. V gave up 2 bases and J gave up 0 bases; unmatched junction bases: 4. The CDR3 DNA reads TGCGCCAGCAGCTTTAGCGGGGGCCGGAGCACAGATACGCAGTATTTT. It translates to CASSFSGGRSTDTQYF.

This sequence joins TRBV28 and TRBJ1-2, with D perhaps TRBD1 (5 bases). CDR1 and CDR2 (germline): MDHEN, SYDVKM. The germline V and J ends were trimmed by 0 bases and 0 bases, with 8 bases remaining between them. The CDR3 consists of 15 residues. The CDR3 reads CASSLWTDTNYGYTF. The CDR3 region has the DNA TGTGCCAGCAGTTTATGGACAGATACTAACTATGGCTACACCTTC.

This clone was observed once. The junction differs from germline at one of its ends, possibly a read error. The chain links TRBV5-5 to TRBJ1-1; 9 bases agree with TRBD1. This CDR3 is built from 13 residues. CDR1 is SGHKS and CDR2 is YYEKEE in the germline V gene (reference sequence). The CDR3 DNA reads TGTGCCAGCAGCTTGGAAGACGGGACAGGGCGCCTCTTT. Translated, it gives CASSLEDGTGRLF.

This chain links TRBV7-9 with TRBJ1-1; 9 bases map to TRBD1. This CDR3 comprises 15 residues. V lost 4 bases to trimming and J lost 5 bases; unmatched junction nucleotides: 8. The germline gives CDR1 SEHNR, CDR2 FQNEAQ (reference sequence). The CDR3 protein is CASSSSGTGRTEAFF. Here the CDR3 DNA reads TGTGCCAGCAGCTCGTCCGGGACAGGGAGGACTGAAGCTTTCTTT. The full variable domain, in which reference TRBV7-9 and TRBJ1-1 provide the parts outside the CDR3, is DTGVSQNPRHKITKRGQNVTFRCDPISEHNRLYWYRQTLGQGPEFLTYFQNEAQLEKSRLLSDRFSAERPKGSFSTLEIQRTEQGDSAMYLCASSSSGTGRTEAFFGQGTRLTVV.

This chain links TRBV15 with TRBJ2-3; possible D gene TRBD2, 7 bases. V gave up 3 bases and J gave up 4 bases, with 14 bases separating them. The CDR3 contains 15 residues. Germline CDR1 reads LNHNV; CDR2 reads YYDKDF (reference sequence). CDR3 amino acids: CATSRGGGGADTQYF. The CDR3 DNA follows: TGTGCCACCAGCAGGGGGGGAGGGGGAGCAGATACGCAGTATTTT. The full variable domain, its missing parts supplied by reference TRBV15 and TRBJ2-3, is DAMVIQNPRYQVTQFGKPVTLSCSQTLNHNVMYWYQQKSSQAPKLLFHYYDKDFNNEADTPDNFQSRRPNTSFCFLDIRSPGLGDTAMYLCATSRGGGGADTQYFGPGTRLTVL.